Following are 26 T cell receptor beta chains from one sample sequenced in a study of graft-versus-host responses after intestinal transplantation (dated by TCRdb to 2020 to 2022). Preparation of the library involved the immunoSEQ multiplex PCR assay. Drawn from immuneACCESS, this table holds only the in-frame rearrangements with V and J called that TCRdb kept. Clones are partly lost; checked studies trace under half to an unresolved V gene and leave the rest unexplained. Here the sample has 75,000 to 95,000 clones; approximately 90% occur a single time. Clones ranked in the top ten supply approximately 0.32% of the sample. The sample's time point, from its label and the paper: cells obtained before transplantation from donor or recipient. Their antigen targets remain unknown. Sample: unstimulated CD4+ T cells sorted from spleen or lymph node cells, taken before transplant. These receptors were collected from a human donor who was the organ donor for an intestinal transplant.

The rearrangement uses TRBV5-1 and TRBJ2-1; 8 bases map to TRBD1. The CDR3 runs to 15 residues. Germline V gene lookup returns CDR1 SGHRS and CDR2 YFSETQ. V lost 4 bases to trimming and J lost 4 bases; unmatched junction nucleotides: 7. The DNA of the CDR3 is TGCGCCAGCAGCCTAGCAGACAGGGGTTACAATGAGCAGTTCTTC. This sequence encodes CASSLADRGYNEQFF.

The V gene is TRBV29-1, the J gene TRBJ2-3; 9 positions agree with TRBD2. The ends lost 4 bases at V and 0 bases at J; junction bases unmatched: 8. CDR1 is SQVTM, CDR2 ANQGSEA, per germline. The CDR3 runs to 16 residues. CDR3 residues: CSVVGSGGRSTDTQYF. CDR3 coding DNA: TGCAGCGTTGTGGGTAGCGGGGGCCGTAGCACAGATACGCAGTATTTT.

The chain recombines TRBV19 with TRBJ2-4; 12 bases line up with TRBD2. V lost 1 base to trimming and J lost 14 bases; unmatched junction nucleotides: 6. The germline gives CDR1 LNHDA, CDR2 SQIVND (reference sequence). This CDR3 region has 14 residues. The CDR3 is CASSIALAGGAKYF. In DNA form, the CDR3 reads TGTGCCAGTAGTATAGCACTAGCGGGAGGAGCTAAGTACTTC.

This clone was detected only a few times. The rearrangement joins TRBV9 to TRBJ2-2, with a possible D match to TRBD1 (6 bases). Germline-derived CDR1 and CDR2 are SGDLS and YYNGEE. The CDR3 extends over 18 amino acids. V lost 0 bases and J 0 bases, leaving 15 bases between the germline ends. As DNA, the CDR3 is TGTGCCAGCAGCGTAGATGGTGGGACACCTTCGAACACCGGGGAGCTGTTTTTT. Residues: CASSVDGGTPSNTGELFF.

The V call is TRBV30, the J call TRBJ1-4; no clear D. The germline gives CDR1 GTSNPN, CDR2 SVGIG (reference sequence). This CDR3 contains 12 residues. V was shortened by 1 base and J by 15 bases, with 15 bases between the two germline ends. CDR3 nucleotides: TGTGCCTGGAGTGCCGCCGGGTATCGAGTGTTTTTT. It codes for CAWSAAGYRVFF.

V gene TRBV2 combines with J gene TRBJ1-2; D unresolved. Trimming took off 6 bases at V and 0 bases at J, with 5 bases between the two ends. The CDR3 consists of 12 residues. CDR1 SNHLY and CDR2 FYNNEI come from the germline V gene. The CDR3 bases are TGTGCCAGCAGCGGGTCTAACTATGGCTACACCTTC. This translates into CASSGSNYGYTF.

This clone was observed a single time. The V gene is TRBV11-1, the J gene TRBJ2-7, with D possibly matching TRBD1 (6 bases). CDR1 SGHAT and CDR2 FQDESV come from the germline V gene (reference sequence). The CDR3 sequence is 16 residues long. The V gene lost 5 bases and the J gene lost 0 bases, with 17 bases spanning the gap. CDR3 sequence (DNA): TGTGCCAGCAGCGGCGATACAGGACAGTTCTCCTACGAGCAGTACTTC. As protein: CASSGDTGQFSYEQYF. The variable domain in full, completed from reference TRBV11-1 and TRBJ2-7, reads EAEVAQSPRYKITEKSQAVAFWCDPISGHATLYWYRQILGQGPELLVQFQDESVVDDSQLPKDRFSAERLKGVDSTLKIQPAELGDSAMYLCASSGDTGQFSYEQYFGPGTRLTVT.

This chain joins TRBV5-1 and TRBJ2-1; 7 bases agree with TRBD2. The CDR3 extends over 15 amino acids. V lost 1 base to trimming and J lost 9 bases; unmatched junction nucleotides: 10. Germline lookup yields CDR1 SGHRS and CDR2 YFSETQ. CDR3 coding DNA: TGCGCCAGCAGCTTGTCGGCGGGAGCTTATCTTGAGCAGTTCTTC. It encodes CASSLSAGAYLEQFF.

Concerning this clone itself: Distinct nucleotide sequences in the sample also encode this CDR3. This chain uses TRBV20-1 with TRBJ2-1; D call uncertain. The CDR3 runs 11 residues. Trimming pared 3 bases from V and 6 bases from J, leaving 6 bases between. Germline V gene data show CDR1 as DFQATT and CDR2 as SNEGSKA (reference sequence). CDR3 DNA: TGCAGTGCTAGTTCGGGCAATGAGCAGTTCTTC. This gives the protein CSASSGNEQFF.

In DNA, the CDR3 is TGTGCCAGCACCAACGAACAGAGATACACTGAAGCTTTCTTT. Its protein product is CASTNEQRYTEAFF. V and J are TRBV6-5 and TRBJ1-1; D ambiguous. CDR1 is MNHEY, CDR2 SVGAGI, per germline. Trimming stripped 7 bases from V and 3 bases from J, with 15 bases between. This CDR3 has 14 amino acids.

The chain couples TRBV7-2 to TRBJ2-3; D gene unclear. The ends were cut back, 2 bases at V and 5 bases at J, with 5 bases in the middle. The CDR3 runs to 12 residues. Germline V CDR1 and CDR2: SGHTA, FQGNSA. In DNA form, the CDR3 reads TGTGCCAGCAGCTTAACCAGAGATACGCAGTATTTT. Encoded protein: CASSLTRDTQYF.

The chain carries TRBV5-4 and TRBJ2-5; the match to TRBD2 covers 10 bases. The CDR3 length is 16 residues. The junction had 13 bases not matched to a gene; V was cut back by 4 bases and J by 7 bases. Germline CDR1 is SGHNT and CDR2 is YYREEE (reference sequence). The CDR3 region has the DNA TGTGCCAGCAGCAGTGGAGCGGGGGGGCCGTCTTGGACCCAGTACTTC. Protein sequence: CASSSGAGGPSWTQYF.

J is TRBJ2-1 and V is TRBV7-3, with 8 bases aligning to TRBD2. Germline loops: CDR1 SGHTA, CDR2 FQGTGA. This CDR3 spans 14 amino acids. The V gene end was trimmed by 2 bases and the J gene end by 8 bases; junction bases not matched to a gene: 5. CDR3 region: CASSLAGGPDEQFF. CDR3 in DNA: TGTGCCAGCAGCTTAGCGGGGGGCCCGGATGAGCAGTTCTTC.

This clone was recorded only once. The rearrangement links TRBV5-1 to TRBJ2-3, with TRBD2 matching 9 bases. With V trimmed by 7 bases and J by 3 bases, 9 bases remained unmatched. Per germline, CDR1 SGHRS and CDR2 YFSETQ. This CDR3 is 15 amino acids long. CDR3: CASGYSGSKTDTQYF. CDR3 nucleotides: TGCGCCAGCGGGTATAGCGGGAGTAAGACAGATACGCAGTATTTT.

CDR3: CASSLKRRGTGELFF. Here the CDR3 DNA reads TGTGCCAGCAGCTTGAAGCGCCGGGGCACCGGGGAGCTGTTTTTT. This sequence joins TRBV5-6 and TRBJ2-2; TRBD2 is a possible D gene (5 bases). Between the trimmed V and J ends, which lost 1 base and 4 bases, there was a span of 11 bases. This CDR3 is 15 amino acids long. Looked up from germline, CDR1 is SGHDT and CDR2 is YYEEEE. Drawing the rest from reference TRBV5-6 and TRBJ2-2, the complete variable domain is DAGVTQSPTHLIKTRGQQVTLRCSPKSGHDTVSWYQQALGQGPQFIFQYYEEEERQRGNFPDRFSGHQFPNYSSELNVNALLLGDSALYLCASSLKRRGTGELFFGEGSRLTVL.

The gene calls are TRBV28 and TRBJ2-1; 7 bases are a match to TRBD1. The length of the CDR3 is 15 residues. From germline, CDR1 is MDHEN and CDR2 SYDVKM. J lost 2 bases, V lost 1 base, and 2 bases had no gene match. The CDR3 nucleotides read TGTGCCAGCAGTTTATCAGGACAGGCCTACAATGAGCAGTTCTTC. This gives the protein CASSLSGQAYNEQFF.

The chain employs TRBV10-3 and TRBJ2-1; 7 bases map to TRBD2. CDR1 ENHRY and CDR2 SYGVKD come from the germline V gene. After removal of 3 bases from V and 5 bases from J, the junction contained 1 base not matched to a gene. This CDR3 has 13 residues. CDR3 protein: CAISELANNEQFF. The CDR3 coding sequence is TGTGCCATCAGTGAACTAGCGAACAATGAGCAGTTCTTC.

V gene TRBV5-1 combines with J gene TRBJ1-2; 9 bases align to TRBD1. Germline CDR1 reads SGHRS; CDR2 reads YFSETQ. This CDR3 comprises 15 residues. The trim removed 2 bases at V and 8 bases at J, leaving 10 bases unmatched. CDR3 in amino acids: CASSLGQGHMRGYTF. In DNA, the CDR3 is TGCGCCAGCAGCTTAGGACAGGGGCATATGAGGGGCTACACCTTC.

The J gene is TRBJ2-5, the V gene TRBV29-1; 7 nucleotides agree with TRBD1. J gave up 2 bases and V 5 bases, and 2 bases lay outside the gene matches. This CDR3 spans 12 amino acids. Germline V gene lookup returns CDR1 SQVTM and CDR2 ANQGSEA. This chain's CDR3 is CSVMGQQETQYF. The DNA of the CDR3 is TGCAGCGTTATGGGACAGCAAGAGACCCAGTACTTC.

This rearrangement joins TRBV5-1 to TRBJ1-1; 7 bases agree with TRBD1. Germline CDR1 and CDR2: SGHRS and YFSETQ. This CDR3 is built from 14 residues. Trimming took 3 bases from V and 11 from J; bases not matched to a gene: 13. This CDR3 reads CASSSSRDRSGAFF. For the CDR3, the DNA is TGCGCCAGCAGCTCGTCCCGGGACAGATCCGGGGCTTTCTTT.

The chain joins TRBV7-9 to TRBJ2-5; TRBD2 matches at 10 bases. This CDR3 region has 13 residues. Germline assignment: CDR1 SEHNR and CDR2 FQNEAQ (reference sequence). The junction had 4 bases not matched to a gene; V was cut back by 8 bases and J by 4 bases. CDR3 sequence (DNA): TGTGCCAGCGAACGACTAGCGGGAGAGACCCAGTACTTC. As protein: CASERLAGETQYF.

V gene TRBV7-9 combines with J gene TRBJ1-2, with D perhaps TRBD1 (6 bases). Germline V CDR1 and CDR2: SEHNR, FQNEAQ (reference sequence). Trimming pared 5 bases from V and 2 bases from J, leaving 12 bases between. The CDR3 contains 14 residues. The CDR3 here is CASSPIQGNYGYTF. The DNA for the CDR3 is TGTGCCAGCAGCCCCATACAGGGAAACTATGGCTACACCTTC.

The CDR3 reads CASSPRVGTAETQYF. The CDR3 coding sequence is TGTGCCAGCAGTCCCCGGGTAGGAACGGCGGAGACCCAGTACTTC. The J gene is TRBJ2-5, the V gene TRBV27, with D unclear. This CDR3 is 15 amino acids long. V shed 5 bases and J shed 5 bases, with 18 bases lying between them. The germline CDR1 and CDR2 sequences are MNHEY and SMNVEV (reference sequence).

This rearrangement joins TRBV10-2 to TRBJ2-1; 11 bases map to TRBD2. From germline, CDR1 is WSHSY and CDR2 SAAADI. With V trimmed by 8 bases and J by 9 bases, 9 bases remained unmatched. The CDR3 covers 14 residues. The DNA for the CDR3 is TGCGCCAGCCACACTAGCGGGAGCACGGGTGAGCAGTTCTTC. Translated, it gives CASHTSGSTGEQFF.

This clone was picked up a small number of times. The chain carries TRBV28 and TRBJ2-1; 12 positions agree with TRBD2. After removal of 5 bases from V and 1 base from J, the junction contained 6 bases not matched to a gene. Germline V gives CDR1 MDHEN, CDR2 SYDVKM. The CDR3 extends over 17 amino acids. The CDR3, as DNA: TGTGCCAGCAGTCCCCCGACTAGCGGGGGATCCTACAATGAGCAGTTCTTC. Residues: CASSPPTSGGSYNEQFF.

The chain is built from TRBV10-2 and TRBJ1-2; 8 bases match TRBD1. CDR1 WSHSY and CDR2 SAAADI come from the germline V gene. The V gene end was trimmed by 3 bases and the J gene end by 3 bases; junction bases not matched to a gene: 6. The CDR3 has 15 residues. CDR3 protein: CASSDPSQGDYGYTF. CDR3 sequence (DNA): TGCGCCAGCAGTGACCCCTCACAGGGGGACTATGGCTACACCTTC.